The 5 T cell receptor beta chains presented below share a single source sample, sequenced in a study of T cell responses to AZD1222 COVID-19 vaccine. Using immunoSEQ multiplex PCR, the repertoire was profiled, and TCRdb retains in-frame clones only, with some absent. The table has about 180,000 clones, around nine tenths seen once. The sequencing here drew on peripheral blood, taken on day 0 of AZD1222 vaccination. The receptors shown here come from an adult in good health.

The V and J genes are TRBV28 and TRBJ1-5; possible D gene TRBD1, 6 bases. V was trimmed by 9 bases and J by 6 bases, leaving 21 bases between them. Germline lookup yields CDR1 MDHEN and CDR2 SYDVKM. The CDR3 has 15 amino acids. As DNA, the CDR3 is TGTGCCAGTCTAGGGGGGCAGGGGAATTTTCAGCCCCAGCATTTT. This sequence encodes CASLGGQGNFQPQHF.

The chain employs TRBV5-1 and TRBJ2-5; D unclear. The CDR3 is 14 residues long. Germline CDR1 reads SGHRS; CDR2 reads YFSETQ. The germline V and J ends were trimmed by 0 bases and 1 base, with 7 bases remaining between them. CDR3: CASSLVGTQETQYF. The CDR3 region has the DNA TGCGCCAGCAGCTTGGTCGGCACCCAAGAGACCCAGTACTTC.

The V call is TRBV7-9, the J call TRBJ2-2; possibly TRBD1 for D (6 bases). Germline V lookup: CDR1 SEHNR, CDR2 FQNEAQ (reference sequence). Trimming took 2 bases from V and 0 from J, leaving 19 bases between them. CDR3 size: 19 residues. This CDR3 reads CASSLPRGQSTANTGELFF. The CDR3 region has the DNA TGTGCCAGCAGCTTACCCAGGGGACAATCGACCGCGAACACCGGGGAGCTGTTTTTT.

This clone occurred a few times. The chain recombines TRBV10-3 with TRBJ2-5, with TRBD2 identical over 13 bases. The CDR3 extends over 15 amino acids. CDR1 ENHRY and CDR2 SYGVKD come from the germline V gene. The V segment lost 5 bases and the J segment 8 bases; nucleotides outside the gene matches: 8. CDR3: CAISIGLAGEGTQYF. Here the CDR3 DNA reads TGTGCCATCAGTATAGGACTAGCGGGGGAAGGAACCCAGTACTTC.

The CDR3 reads CASSPDSSYNEQFF. Here the CDR3 DNA reads TGTGCCAGCAGCCCAGACAGCTCCTACAATGAGCAGTTCTTC. V gene TRBV7-3 combines with J gene TRBJ2-1, with a tentative D call TRBD1 (5 bases). This CDR3 is built from 14 residues. With 5 bases removed from V and 0 bases from J, the gap between germline ends came to 8 bases. CDR1 is SGHTA, CDR2 FQGTGA, per germline.